This is a list of T cell receptor beta chains from one sample in a study of tumor and adjacent non-tumor tissue in lung cancer. TCRdb re-analysed the multiplex PCR reads in MiXCR, keeping a single row per CDR3 protein. The repertoire has some 99,000 distinct CDR3 sequences, around 75% of them found once; the top ten carry 30% to 45%. The sample consisted of lung tumor tissue. Source of these receptors: an older woman with non-small cell lung cancer. The CDR3 runs from the conserved cysteine through the conserved F or W. A D gene is named only where the DNA matches it firmly. For some rows the clone size is stated as once, few or many, or as a class when expanded; others skip it.

V	size	J	D	DNA	CDR3
TRBV6-1	-	TRBJ1-1	TRBD1	TGTGCCAGCATTTCAAGCGGGGCAGGGGGGATGAATGCTAAAGCTTTCTTT	CASISSGAGGMNAKAFF
TRBV28	-	TRBJ1-2	-	TGTACCAGCACCCCCTGGCATTCGGGACGGGGAAATGGCTACACCTTC	CTSTPWHSGRGNGYTF
TRBV11-2	-	TRBJ2-5	-	TGTGCCATCAGTCCACAGGGCGGTCAAGAAATCCAGTACTTC	CAISPQGGQEIQYF
TRBV30	many	TRBJ1-1	-	TGTGCCTGGAGTGTGGGGGGCGAAGCTTTCTTT	CAWSVGGEAFF
TRBV11-2	-	TRBJ2-7	-	TGTGCCATCAGCTCTTCCGAAAGTGCAGGCTCCTACGAGCAGTACTTC	CAISSSESAGSYEQYF
TRBV30	-	TRBJ2-2	TRBD2	TGTGCCTGGACCGGACTAGCGGGAGGAGTAACCGGGGAGCTGTTTTTC	CAWTGLAGGVTGELFF
TRBV20-1	-	TRBJ1-2	TRBD1	TGCAGTGCTTATACCGTGACAGGGGGAAAAGGCTACACCTTC	CSAYTVTGGKGYTF
TRBV18	-	TRBJ2-3	TRBD2	TGTGCCATCTCACGGACTAGCAGTAGCACAGATACGCAGTATTTT	CAISRTSSSTDTQYF
TRBV6-2/TRBV6-3	once	TRBJ2-3	-	TGTGCCAGCAAGCGGACAGATCCTACAGATACGCAATATTTT	CASKRTDPTDTQYF
TRBV11-1	once	TRBJ2-5	-	TGTGCCAACAGCCAGACTAAGGAGACCCAATACTTC	CANSQTKETQYF
TRBV12-3/TRBV12-4	-	TRBJ2-5	TRBD1	TGTACCAGCAGTTCCGATCGAGGAGCAGGGGGAGAGATCCAGTACTTC	CTSSSDRGAGGEIQYF
TRBV6-2/TRBV6-3	-	TRBJ2-7	TRBD2	TGTGGCAGCACCGTTGACTCCCGCGCACTAGCGGGGGCGTACTTC	CGSTVDSRALAGAYF
TRBV29-1	once	TRBJ1-1	TRBD1	TGCAGTGTTGGTCTCGATGGGACAGGGTCTGAAGCTTTCTTT	CSVGLDGTGSEAFF
TRBV6-1	many	TRBJ1-1	-	TGTGCCAGCACCCCAGCCATCGTCTATTACACTGAAGCTTTCTTT	CASTPAIVYYTEAFF
TRBV12-3/TRBV12-4	-	TRBJ1-6	-	TGTGCCAGCAGTTTAGTGCTGAGCAAGGATCATTCACCCCTCCACTTT	CASSLVLSKDHSPLHF
TRBV4-1	-	TRBJ1-2	-	TGCGCCAGCAGCCAAGAGGGCAGGTATGGCTACACCTTC	CASSQEGRYGYTF
TRBV6-5	once	TRBJ1-6	-	TGTGCCATCAGTTACTCGCCAGGGAATTCACCCCCCCACTTT	CAISYSPGNSPPHF
TRBV12-3/TRBV12-4	-	TRBJ2-1	TRBD2	TGTGCCAGCAGTTCTGACTGGGGGGGGGTGGTCGATGAGCAGTTCTTC	CASSSDWGGVVDEQFF
TRBV10-3	-	TRBJ2-5	TRBD2	TGTGCCATCAGCCAGGGAGGAGCGGGAGAAGAGACTAAGTACTTC	CAISQGGAGEETKYF
TRBV4-2	medium-sized	TRBJ2-2	TRBD1	TGTGCCAGCAGCCAGGGCGGACAGGGGGGGGCCGGGGAGCTGTTTTTT	CASSQGGQGGAGELFF
TRBV6-5	many	TRBJ1-4	-	TGTGCCAGCAGCTCAGGGAAGTCAAGTCGGGAAAAACTGTTTTTT	CASSSGKSSREKLFF
TRBV5-4	many	TRBJ2-2	TRBD1	TGTGCCAGCAGCTTGCGGACAGGGAAGGGGGAGCTGTTTTTT	CASSLRTGKGELFF
TRBV6-1	-	TRBJ1-1	-	TGTGTCAGCAGTGAACTGAGGGGGAACAATGAAGCTTTCTTT	CVSSELRGNNEAFF
TRBV6-5	-	TRBJ2-2	-	TGTGCCAGCAGTTACGATTCGGGAACCGGGGAGCTGTTATTT	CASSYDSGTGELLF
TRBV20-1	once	TRBJ1-5	TRBD1	TGCAGTGCCCTGGTTGCGGACAGGGCTCTAACTGGAAATCAGCCCCAGCATTTT	CSALVADRALTGNQPQHF
TRBV12-5	-	TRBJ2-5	-	TGTTCTAGTGGTTTGGGGCCTACCGGGGGGACCCAGTACTTC	CSSGLGPTGGTQYF
TRBV11-2	-	TRBJ1-1	-	TGTGCCAACAGCTCTTCGCCCTGGAATGTAGCTTTCTTT	CANSSSPWNVAFF
TRBV20-1	many	TRBJ1-5	-	TGCAGTGCTACCCCGAGCTCGGGGTCAGACCAGCCCCAGCATTTT	CSATPSSGSDQPQHF
TRBV11-3	-	TRBJ2-7	-	TGTACCAGCAGCTTGCGGCAGGGGACTTCTTATGAACAGTACTTC	CTSSLRQGTSYEQYF
TRBV11-3	-	TRBJ2-1	TRBD2	TGTGCCAGCTGCTTAGAGTTAACTAGCGGGAGCCACATTGAGAAGTTCTTC	CASCLELTSGSHIEKFF
TRBV28	-	TRBJ2-5	TRBD2	TGTGCCAGCAGCAAGGGGACTAAGGGGACCCAGTACTTC	CASSKGTKGTQYF
TRBV11-2	once	TRBJ2-7	-	TGTCCCAGCAGTTGGGACCGTGGAGGATACGAGCAGTACTTT	CPSSWDRGGYEQYF
TRBV6-6	many	TRBJ1-2	-	TGTGCCAGCAGTTACTCGGGGGGCAGAGTAGCCAAATATGGCTACACCTTC	CASSYSGGRVAKYGYTF
TRBV11-2	-	TRBJ1-1	-	TGTACCAGCAGCTTAGATCCCTCAGGAGTAACTGAAGCCTTCTTT	CTSSLDPSGVTEAFF
TRBV28	-	TRBJ2-3	TRBD2	TGTGCCAGCGGCTCCGTGCGGGAGGCCGCAGATACGCAGTATTTT	CASGSVREAADTQYF
TRBV6-2/TRBV6-3	-	TRBJ2-3	-	TGTACCAGCAGCCACGGCGATTCCACAGATACGCAGTATTTT	CTSSHGDSTDTQYF